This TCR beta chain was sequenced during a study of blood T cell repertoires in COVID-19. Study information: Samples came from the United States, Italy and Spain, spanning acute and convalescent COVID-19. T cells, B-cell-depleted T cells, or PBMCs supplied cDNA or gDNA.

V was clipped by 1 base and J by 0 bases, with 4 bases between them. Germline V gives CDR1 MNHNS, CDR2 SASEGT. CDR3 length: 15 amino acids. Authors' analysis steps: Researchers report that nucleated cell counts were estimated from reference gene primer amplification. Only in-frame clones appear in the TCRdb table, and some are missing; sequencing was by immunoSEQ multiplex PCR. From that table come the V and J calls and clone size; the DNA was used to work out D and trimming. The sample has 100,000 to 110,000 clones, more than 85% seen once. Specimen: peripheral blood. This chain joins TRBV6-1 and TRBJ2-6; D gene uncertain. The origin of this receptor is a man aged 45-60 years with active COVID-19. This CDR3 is CASSEGDSGANVLTF. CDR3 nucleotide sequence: TGTGCCAGCAGTGAAGGCGACTCTGGGGCCAACGTCCTGACTTTC.